This note documents a single T cell receptor (beta chain) sequence. No antigen is known for it. The entry originates in a study of beta chain features in type 1 diabetes. Sorting with CD45RO/CCR7/CD25/CD127/CD95/CD27 yielded naive, central memory, regulatory and stem-like memory CD4+ cells. Purity exceeded 98% in all sorted populations. The sequenced template was cDNA made from the entire isolated RNA. Measured with immunoSEQ multiplex PCR; TCRdb has only the in-frame clones, and not every one. This table holds some 160,000 clones, roughly 9% found once. Study-wide results and limits: A PCR bias possibly favoring shorter templates would apply equally to patients and controls. The study found moderately but significantly shorter TCRB CDR3s in all four CD4+ subsets of Type 1 diabetes patients. The study found fewer insertions and more deletions at VDJ junctions in type 1 diabetes patients.

The specimen was central memory CD4+ T cells from blood. The TCR was taken from a woman aged 25 to 39 with type 1 diabetes.

CDR3 loop: CAWRTPGQVYEQYF. The CDR3 region has the DNA TGTGCCTGGAGGACCCCTGGACAGGTCTACGAGCAGTACTTC. J is TRBJ2-7 and V is TRBV30; 7 bases match TRBD1. Per germline, CDR1 GTSNPN and CDR2 SVGIG (reference sequence). V shed 3 bases and J 3 bases; nucleotides not matched to a gene: 8. The CDR3 is made up of 14 amino acids.